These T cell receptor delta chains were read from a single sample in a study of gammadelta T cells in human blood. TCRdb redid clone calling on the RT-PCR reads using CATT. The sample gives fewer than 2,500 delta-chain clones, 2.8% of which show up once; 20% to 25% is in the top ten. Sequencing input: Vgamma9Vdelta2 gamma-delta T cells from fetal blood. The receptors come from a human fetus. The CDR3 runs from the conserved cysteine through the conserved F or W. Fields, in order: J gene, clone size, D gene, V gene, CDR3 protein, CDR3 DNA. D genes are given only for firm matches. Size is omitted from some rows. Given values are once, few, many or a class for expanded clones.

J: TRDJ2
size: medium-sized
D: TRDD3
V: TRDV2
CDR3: CACDVLGDPLTAQLFF
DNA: TGTGCCTGTGACGTACTGGGGGACCCCTTGACAGCACAACTCTTCTTT

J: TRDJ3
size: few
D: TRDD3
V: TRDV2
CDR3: CACDWRMGPGGTSSWDTRQMFF
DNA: TGTGCCTGTGACTGGAGAATGGGCCCTGGGGGGACTAGCTCCTGGGACACCCGACAGATGTTTTTC

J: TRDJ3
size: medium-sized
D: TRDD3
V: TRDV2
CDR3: CACDKLGDTWDTRQMFF
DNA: TGTGCCTGTGACAAACTGGGGGATACCTGGGACACCCGACAGATGTTTTTC

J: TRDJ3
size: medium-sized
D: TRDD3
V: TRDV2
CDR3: CACDVLGDTGSWDTRQMFF
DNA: TGTGCCTGTGACGTACTGGGGGATACAGGCTCCTGGGACACCCGACAGATGTTTTTC

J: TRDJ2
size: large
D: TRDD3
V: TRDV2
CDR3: CACDLLGDTAQLFF
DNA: TGTGCCTGTGACCTACTGGGGGATACAGCACAACTCTTCTTT

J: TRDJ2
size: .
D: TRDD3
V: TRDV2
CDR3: CACDTGGYLTAQLFF
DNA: TGTGCCTGTGACACCGGGGGATACTTGACAGCACAACTCTTCTTT

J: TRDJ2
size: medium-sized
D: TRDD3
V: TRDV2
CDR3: CACDTLGDDSTQLFF
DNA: TGTGCCTGTGACACCCTGGGGGATGATTCGACACAACTCTTCTTT

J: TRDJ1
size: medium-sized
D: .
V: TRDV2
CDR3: CACDTWGLPDKLIF
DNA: TGTGCCTGTGACACCTGGGGGCTACCCGATAAACTCATCTTT

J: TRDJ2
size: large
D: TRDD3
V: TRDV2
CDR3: CACDTLGDTLTAQLFF
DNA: TGTGCCTGTGACACCCTGGGGGATACTTTGACAGCACAACTCTTCTTT

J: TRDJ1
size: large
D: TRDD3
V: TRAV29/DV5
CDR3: CAPYWGIRGDKLIF
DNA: TGTGCACCTTACTGGGGGATACGCGGGGATAAACTCATCTTT